The text below deals with one T cell receptor (beta chain). This sequence is one base from a far larger clone and is likely a read error. The CDR3 runs to 14 residues. CDR1 and CDR2 (germline): SGHAT, FQNNGV. The data derive from a study of regulatory T cells in long-lasting Graves disease. This sample's time point: newly diagnosed GD, antithyroid drugs for less than 3 months. The TCR library used RNA extracted from PBMCs. Arm-PCR of CDR3 regions and iRepertoire HTBI primers were the basis on which TCR beta libraries were built. TCRdb ran MiXCR on the multiplex PCR reads and lists one entry per CDR3 protein. Seen here are 500,000 or so distinct CDR3 sequences, 15% to 20% observed once, and the top ten hold more than 9%. This same sample was also part of a study on T cells in Graves' hyperthyroidism and ophthalmopathy.

The source is a man aged 35-49 years with Graves disease. The specimen was peripheral blood mononuclear cells (PBMCs), collected at new diagnosis, from a patient treated with antithyroid drugs. The genes are TRBV11-2 and TRBJ2-3; D not resolved. As DNA, the CDR3 is TGTGCCAGCAGCTTACTCCGGATCCAAAATACGCGGTATTTT. This gives the protein CASSLLRIQNTRYF.